Listed below are T cell receptor beta chains from one sample, sequenced in a study of glioma-infiltrating T cells. TCRdb re-called the multiplex PCR reads with MiXCR, one entry per CDR3 protein. The data contain about 140,000 distinct CDR3 sequences, 39% of them singletons. The sample comprised glioma tissue, nonneoplastic brain tissue, or PBMCs (not recorded which). All receptors come from a human donor with low-grade glioma or glioblastoma, undergoing nonglioma brain surgery, or in good health (not recorded which). Both conserved end residues are part of each CDR3.

CDR3 protein | CDR3 length | V gene
CASSPGLAGTDTQYF | 15 | TRBV18
CASSPLGLAGESVEQYF | 17 | TRBV6-1
CASSLNQNTEAFF | 13 | TRBV7-6
CASSSGLAGITGELFF | 16 | TRBV12-3/TRBV12-4
CATSDAVGYGYTF | 13 | TRBV27
CASSHRGGEIADTQYF | 16 | TRBV6-1
CASSPPGDQETQYF | 14 | TRBV28
CASARSLGFTEAFF | 14 | TRBV4-2
CASSYGVASGLQETQYF | 17 | TRBV6-6
CASMTGLAGSEQYF | 14 | TRBV27
CSARGTDTGTSGRSGTGELFF | 21 | TRBV20-1
CASSLGAQETQYF | 13 | TRBV6-1
CASSPGGLYYGYTF | 14 | TRBV11-2
CASSYDGQPYSNQPQHF | 17 | TRBV6-6
CASCRLSGELFF | 12 | TRBV6-2/TRBV6-3
CAIRGTGEGYTF | 12 | TRBV10-3
CASSKDTFNTEAFF | 14 | TRBV7-8
CASSGRTGLASALHF | 15 | TRBV2
CASSPDSLNEKLFF | 14 | TRBV6-1
CASRQVGNQETQYF | 14 | TRBV6-1
CSADWTGANGYTF | 13 | TRBV20-1
CASGGTSVTGELFF | 14 | TRBV4-1
CASSAFRGTEAFF | 13 | TRBV6-1
CASSSLAQVNTEAFF | 15 | TRBV27
CASSLTGRTEAFF | 13 | TRBV6-5
CASSRGNTEVFF | 12 | TRBV18
CASSQGSGRGTDTQYF | 16 | TRBV3-1
CATIRTGPNQPQHF | 14 | TRBV24-1
CSADRTAYNEQFF | 13 | TRBV20-1
CASSLEGGVRGYTF | 14 | TRBV12-3/TRBV12-4
CASSAQREETQYF | 13 | TRBV2
CASSPERFSYNEQFF | 15 | TRBV4-1
CASSQGRGLYEQYF | 14 | TRBV4-1
CASTPPPRTGVPYTQYF | 17 | TRBV27
CATSWGGPDYGYTF | 14 | TRBV15
CAISRLAGAENEQYF | 15 | TRBV10-3